The clone carrying this TCR beta chain was seen a single time. Other DNA sequences of this sample code for an identical CDR3. Assay used: immunoSEQ multiplex PCR; TCRdb lists only in-frame clones, some missing. The sample lists about 2,100,000 clones, approximately 94% seen once, with over 1.5% in the top ten. Cells designated naive CD8 were CD45RO-negative and were positively selected for CCR7, with terminally differentiated effector memory CD45RA+ cells excluded. This record comes from a study of shared clonotypes between healthy human individuals. The clonotype originates from a man in his late teens or twenties in good health. Some clones in this sample may be carry-over from other donors' samples. Specimen: naive CD8+ T cells from PBMCs.

CDR3 protein: CASSYSTGNTEAFF. CDR3 DNA sequence: TGTGCCAGCAGTTACTCTACAGGGAACACTGAAGCTTTCTTT. The rearrangement links TRBV6-5 to TRBJ1-1, with a weak D call TRBD1 (5 bases). This CDR3 region has 14 residues. V was pared by 0 bases and J by 1 base, with 6 bases between. CDR1 and CDR2 (germline): MNHEY, SVGAGI.